A single sample gave rise to the 27 T cell receptor beta chains below, sequenced in a study of T cell repertoires in cytomegalovirus infection. One entry per CDR3 protein results from TCRdb running MiXCR on the reads. The data show 350,000 to 500,000 distinct CDR3 sequences, with roughly a third seen just once and roughly 15% held by the top ten. The sequencing input was PBMCs. The receptors derive from a human donor in good health (CMV status not recorded). Some clones in this sample may be carry-over from other donors' samples.

The CDR3 bases are TGTGCCAGCAGTAGCGGGGGGGCCAGTGAGCAGTTCTTC. It is translated as CASSSGGASEQFF. The V call is TRBV6-2 or TRBV6-3, the J call TRBJ2-1; TRBD2 agrees at 10 bases. With 5 bases clipped from V and 9 bases from J, the junction kept 4 bases outside the gene matches. Germline CDR1 MNHEY, CDR2 SVGEGT. The CDR3 runs to 13 residues.

The chain has TRBV2 and TRBJ1-4; D might be TRBD1 (6 bases). The CDR3 spans 13 residues. Germline V lookup: CDR1 SNHLY, CDR2 FYNNEI. V lost 6 bases, J lost 8 bases, and 13 bases lay in between. The CDR3 DNA reads as TGTGCCAGCAGGAAGGGGGAAGGCGAAAAACTGTTTTTT. This sequence encodes CASRKGEGEKLFF.

The chain employs TRBV7-6 and TRBJ1-3; no definite D call. Germline V gene sequence: CDR1 SGHVS, CDR2 FNYEAQ. Trimming left V 1 base short and J 0 bases short, with 7 bases between. The CDR3 extends over 15 amino acids. The CDR3, as DNA: TGTGCCAGCAGCTTAGGGCAGAACTCTGGAAACACCATATATTTT. Its translation: CASSLGQNSGNTIYF.

The chain links TRBV20-1 to TRBJ2-7; maybe TRBD1 (6 bases). Trimming cost V 3 bases and J 3 bases, with 15 bases left between them. There are 14 residues in the CDR3. The germline CDR1 and CDR2 sequences are DFQATT and SNEGSKA (reference sequence). DNA for the CDR3: TGCAGTGCTAGTAGACAGGTGGTGGGCTACGAGCAGTACTTC. Translated, it gives CSASRQVVGYEQYF.

The V call is TRBV10-3, the J call TRBJ2-2; 7 bases map to TRBD1. The CDR3 runs to 17 residues. Germline CDR1 ENHRY, CDR2 SYGVKD. The J segment lost 0 bases and the V segment lost 3 bases, leaving 7 bases of the junction unmatched. The CDR3, as DNA: TGTGCCATCAGTGAAGGGGGCGCGTCCACGAACACCGGGGAGCTGTTTTTT. Translating it yields CAISEGGASTNTGELFF.

The chain has TRBV7-6 and TRBJ1-2, with 9 bases identical to TRBD1. CDR3 size: 15 residues. The V gene end was trimmed by 3 bases and the J gene end by 7 bases; junction bases not matched to a gene: 9. Germline V gene sequence: CDR1 SGHVS, CDR2 FNYEAQ. The CDR3 loop reads CASSFDGQGMGGYTF. The CDR3, as DNA: TGTGCCAGCAGCTTCGACGGACAGGGGATGGGTGGCTACACCTTC.

This clonotype has at least ten counts. The CDR3 sequence: CASSYLGTGAWEQYF. The CDR3 DNA reads TGTGCCAGCAGCTACCTCGGGACAGGGGCGTGGGAGCAGTACTTC. This rearrangement joins TRBV7-2 to TRBJ2-7, with 10 bases that match TRBD1. The CDR3 contains 15 residues. Germline CDR1 SGHTA, CDR2 FQGNSA. V lost 4 bases to trimming and J lost 7 bases; unmatched junction nucleotides: 10.

The V gene is TRBV20-1, the J gene TRBJ2-7, with D possibly matching TRBD1 (6 bases). This CDR3 region has 12 residues. From germline, CDR1 is DFQATT and CDR2 SNEGSKA (reference sequence). V was trimmed by 3 bases and J by 4 bases, leaving 10 bases between them. DNA of the CDR3: TGCAGTGCTAGTCTTGGACAGTACGAGCAGTACTTC. It codes for CSASLGQYEQYF.

A note on this clonotype: This clone may be a read error of a much larger clone one base away. This chain links TRBV11-3 with TRBJ2-1; perhaps TRBD2 as D (6 bases). CDR3 length equals 15 residues. Per germline, CDR1 SGHNT and CDR2 YENEEA. Written as DNA, the CDR3 is TGTGCCAGCAGCCCTTACGGCGGGGCCTACAATGAGCAGGTCTTC. Protein: CASSPYGGAYNEQVF.

In this sample, this clonotype turned up many times. J is TRBJ1-6 and V is TRBV7-2; D uncertain. This CDR3 region has 15 residues. V was clipped by 2 bases and J by 7 bases, with 12 bases between them. Germline values: CDR1 SGHTA, CDR2 FQGNSA. This chain's CDR3 is CASSLRPFVNSPLHF. The CDR3 DNA follows: TGTGCCAGCAGCTTAAGGCCGTTCGTCAATTCACCCCTCCACTTT.

Many counts were recorded for this clonotype. The rearrangement uses TRBV7-2 and TRBJ1-3; D gene ambiguous. Germline V CDR1 and CDR2: SGHTA, FQGNSA. The CDR3 contains 16 residues. V dropped 6 bases and J dropped 0 bases, with 15 bases sitting between them. The CDR3, as DNA: TGTGCCAGCAGACTAGAACAGTCCTACTCTGGAAACACCATATATTTT. Translating gives CASRLEQSYSGNTIYF.

There are many counts of this clonotype. V usage is TRBV4-1 and J usage is TRBJ2-7, with 12 nucleotides matching TRBD2. The V and J ends lost 0 bases and 3 bases, in that order; junction bases with no gene match: 3. Germline V gene lookup returns CDR1 MGHRA and CDR2 YSYEKL. The CDR3 is 16 amino acids. In nucleotides, the CDR3 is TGCGCCAGCAGCCAAGAAGGACTAGCGGGGCGCTACGAGCAGTACTTC. The encoded protein is CASSQEGLAGRYEQYF.

Points on this clonotype: A much larger clone differs from this one at a single base, so this may be a read error. The chain carries TRBV6-2 or TRBV6-3 and TRBJ2-7; 9 nucleotides match TRBD2. Germline trimming cut 11 bases from V and 4 bases from J; bases unmatched to any gene: 12. This CDR3 comprises 14 residues. Germline CDR1 and CDR2: MNHEY and SVGEGT. This CDR3 reads CARTPAGGVYEQYF. CDR3 DNA: TGTGCCCGCACTCCAGCGGGGGGAGTGTACGAGCAGTACTTC.

Notes on this clonotype: A much larger clone lies one base from this, so it may be a read error. The chain is built from TRBV7-9 and TRBJ2-2; D is perhaps TRBD1 (5 bases). This CDR3 is 14 amino acids long. Germline lookup yields CDR1 SEHNR and CDR2 FQNEAQ (reference sequence). The CDR3 loop reads CASSLNQGTVELFF. In nucleotides, the CDR3 is TGTGCCAGCAGCTTAAATCAGGGCACCGTGGAGCTGTTTTTT.

The rearrangement uses TRBV7-6 and TRBJ2-3, with D possibly TRBD2 on 7 matching bases. Trimming pared 1 base from V and 2 bases from J, leaving 13 bases between. The CDR3 contains 16 residues. The germline V gene encodes CDR1 SGHVS and CDR2 FNYEAQ. The CDR3 protein is CASSLGSRGATDTQYF. CDR3 DNA: TGTGCCAGCAGCTTAGGGTCTCGGGGGGCCACAGATACGCAGTATTTT.

This clonotype was seen ten or more times. Here the CDR3 reads CASRLGTSGGAKYEQYF. CDR3 DNA: TGTGCCAGCAGACTCGGGACTAGCGGGGGGGCTAAGTACGAGCAGTACTTC. The chain is built from TRBV7-4 and TRBJ2-7; 16 bases line up with TRBD2. Germline-derived CDR1 and CDR2 are SGHVT and SQSDAQ. CDR3 length: 17 amino acids. The junction had 9 bases not matched to a gene; V was cut back by 6 bases and J by 4 bases.

CDR3 protein: CASSYWGTEAFF. Written as DNA, the CDR3 is TGTGCCAGCAGTTACTGGGGCACTGAAGCTTTCTTT. The rearrangement uses TRBV6-2 or TRBV6-3 and TRBJ1-1; D call uncertain. The germline V gene encodes CDR1 MNHEY and CDR2 SVGEGT. Trimming took off 1 base at V and 4 bases at J, with 4 bases between the two ends. The length of the CDR3 is 12 residues.

This clonotype was recorded a few times. This sequence joins TRBV20-1 and TRBJ1-4; D is unresolved. From germline, CDR1 is DFQATT and CDR2 SNEGSKA (reference sequence). Trimming pared 5 bases from V and 3 bases from J, leaving 10 bases between. The CDR3 runs 13 residues. The CDR3 nucleotides are TGCAGTGCTCCCGTACAGTCTAATGAAAAACTGTTTTTT. Translation: CSAPVQSNEKLFF.

The table lists this clonotype with a few counts. The chain is built from TRBV7-9 and TRBJ2-3; tentatively, D is TRBD2 (6 bases). V was clipped by 4 bases and J by 2 bases, with 16 bases between them. Germline CDR1 is SEHNR and CDR2 is FQNEAQ (reference sequence). The CDR3 has 16 residues. In DNA form, the CDR3 reads TGTGCCAGCAGCTCTAGTTCGGGAGTTACCACAGATACGCAGTATTTT. Its protein is CASSSSSGVTTDTQYF. Drawing the rest from reference TRBV7-9 and TRBJ2-3, the complete variable domain is DTGVSQNPRHKITKRGQNVTFRCDPISEHNRLYWYRQTLGQGPEFLTYFQNEAQLEKSRLLSDRFSAERPKGSFSTLEIQRTEQGDSAMYLCASSSSSGVTTDTQYFGPGTRLTVL.

V is TRBV12-3 or TRBV12-4 and J is TRBJ1-6, with D possibly TRBD1 on 6 matching bases. The V gene lost 2 bases and the J gene lost 4 bases, with 12 bases spanning the gap. The CDR3 spans 16 residues. The CDR3 reads CASSLIVGQYNSPLHF. DNA for the CDR3: TGTGCCAGCAGTTTAATTGTCGGACAGTATAATTCACCCCTCCACTTT.

This clonotype was picked up many times. The chain recombines TRBV7-8 with TRBJ1-6; D gene ambiguous. Germline-derived CDR1 and CDR2 are SGHVS and FQNEAQ. The CDR3 length is 14 residues. Trimming stripped 1 base from V and 7 bases from J, with 8 bases between. The CDR3 nucleotides read TGTGCCAGCAGCTTAGTTGGGTCAAATTCACCCCTCCACTTT. It is translated as CASSLVGSNSPLHF.

The rearrangement links TRBV12-3 or TRBV12-4 to TRBJ1-2, with D hard to call. The CDR3 is 14 residues long. Trimming pared 3 bases from V and 6 bases from J, leaving 14 bases between. The CDR3 region is CASSFEAGGNGYTF. The CDR3 coding sequence is TGTGCCAGCAGTTTTGAGGCAGGAGGGAATGGCTACACCTTC.

The chain is built from TRBV12-3 or TRBV12-4 and TRBJ1-1; 9 bases match TRBD1. The CDR3 is made up of 14 amino acids. V shed 2 bases, J shed 6 bases, and the junction held 4 bases outside the gene matches. CDR3 sequence (DNA): TGTGCCAGCAGTTTATCGGGACAGGGAGCTGAAGCTTTCTTT. Its protein is CASSLSGQGAEAFF.

This clonotype was detected once. At one end the junction does not follow the germline gene, possibly because of a read error. V usage is TRBV18 and J usage is TRBJ2-3; D might be TRBD1 (5 bases). There are 17 residues in the CDR3. Germline values: CDR1 KGHSH, CDR2 LQKENI. DNA for the CDR3: TGTGCCAGCTCACCACAGGGTAGTCTGGAGACCAGGGATACGCAGAATTTT. Its translation: CASSPQGSLETRDTQNF.

The rearrangement links TRBV6-1 to TRBJ1-4; no reliable D call. The CDR3 is made up of 14 amino acids. The ends were cut back, 3 bases at V and 0 bases at J, with 5 bases in the middle. The V gene's germline CDR1 is MNHNS and CDR2 SASEGT. DNA of the CDR3: TGTGCCAGCAGTGACCTGTCAACTAATGAAAAACTGTTTTTT. Translating gives CASSDLSTNEKLFF.

This clonotype was counted many times. The J gene is TRBJ1-1, the V gene TRBV7-2, with D possibly TRBD1 on 5 matching bases. V dropped 3 bases and J dropped 1 base, with 9 bases sitting between them. Per the germline V gene, CDR1 is SGHTA and CDR2 is FQGNSA. The length of the CDR3 is 14 residues. CDR3 nucleotide sequence: TGTGCCAGCAGCTTCGGACATTCGAACACTGAAGCTTTCTTT. Protein product: CASSFGHSNTEAFF.

The chain couples TRBV7-6 to TRBJ1-6; no clear D gene. The V gene's germline CDR1 is SGHVS and CDR2 FNYEAQ. The CDR3 runs to 18 residues. V lost 6 bases and J 0 bases, leaving 18 bases between the germline ends. The CDR3, as DNA: TGTGCCAGCAGACGTTCGTCGGCGGGCAGCTCCTATAATTCACCCCTCCACTTT. Its protein is CASRRSSAGSSYNSPLHF.